This T cell receptor (beta chain) was obtained from a study of T cells after posttransplantation cyclophosphamide. This CDR3 contains 14 residues. CDR1 and CDR2 from the germline V gene are MDHEN and SYDVKM. Trimming shortened V by 3 bases and J by 5 bases, and 13 bases separated the two germline ends. Clones were sequenced by immunoSEQ multiplex PCR, and TCRdb holds only the in-frame ones, with some missing. The top ten clones hold around an eighth of a sample with 23,000 or so clones, roughly 90% of them seen once. Busulfan-fludarabine conditioning, marrow transplant, and cyclophosphamide on days +3 and +4 were administered.

This clonotype was obtained from a female patient aged 30 to 40 who received an allogeneic stem cell transplant from an unrelated donor, was CMV-positive, and had no GVHD. Part of the T cells may come from the graft donor. The sequences come from PBMCs, collected after allogeneic stem cell transplant with posttransplant cyclophosphamide. The chain carries TRBV28 and TRBJ2-5; the D gene is possibly TRBD1 (5 bases). The CDR3 DNA reads as TGTGCCAGCAGTTTCAGCAGGGTATGGGAGACCCAGTACTTC. Translation: CASSFSRVWETQYF.